The 3 T cell receptor beta chains presented below share a single source sample, sequenced in a study of OX40 agonist ivuxolimab in advanced cancers. Produced via immunoSEQ multiplex PCR; TCRdb's table is partial and in-frame only. The data contain roughly 92,000 clones, around 91% of them singletons. The source material was CD4+ or CD8+ T cells sorted from blood, sampled in a trial of the OX40 agonist ivuxolimab. The receptor set was obtained from an adult with an advanced solid tumor such as melanoma, head and neck, liver or kidney cancer.

This clone was found once. V usage is TRBV5-4 and J usage is TRBJ1-4; no clear D. V was trimmed by 3 bases and J by 8 bases, leaving 11 bases between them. CDR3 length equals 13 residues. The germline V gene encodes CDR1 SGHNT and CDR2 YYREEE (reference sequence). CDR3 in DNA: TGTGCCAGCAGCTCGGACCCGGGCGAAAAACTGTTTTTT. Translation: CASSSDPGEKLFF.

The chain recombines TRBV28 with TRBJ1-2; D might be TRBD1 (5 bases). V dropped 2 bases and J dropped 4 bases, with 17 bases sitting between them. Per germline, CDR1 MDHEN and CDR2 SYDVKM. CDR3 length: 16 amino acids. CDR3 sequence (DNA): TGTGCCAGCAGTTTAGATGGGACCTTTGACCGCTATGGCTACACCTTC. This translates into CASSLDGTFDRYGYTF.

The chain employs TRBV6-1 and TRBJ2-7; 9 bases are shared with TRBD2. The CDR3 covers 18 residues. V was clipped by 0 bases and J by 6 bases; unmatched bases: 15. Germline-derived CDR1 and CDR2 are MNHNS and SASEGT. The CDR3, as DNA: TGTGCCAGCAGTGAAGCGCGCATTGTAGCGGGAGCGAAGCGCGAGCAGTACTTC. Its protein is CASSEARIVAGAKREQYF.